This T cell receptor beta chain was recovered during a study of blood T cell repertoires in COVID-19. Study in general: The United States, Italy and Spain provided the acute and convalescent COVID-19 samples. In each case, the material was cDNA or gDNA derived from T cells, B-cell-depleted T cells, or PBMCs.

How the authors handled the data: Reference gene primer amplification yielded estimated nucleated cell counts. Assay: immunoSEQ multiplex PCR; the TCRdb copy retains only in-frame clones and omits some. That table is the source of V, J and clone size, and D and trimming were worked out from the DNA. The table shows 200,000 to 250,000 clones, with 65% to 90% occurring only once. Per germline, CDR1 LGHDT and CDR2 YNNKEL (reference sequence). The CDR3 has 14 amino acids. The V end was cut by 2 bases, the J end by 5 bases, with 9 bases between. The Seattle patients, enrolled during active infection, were followed longitudinally.

The sample taken for sequencing was peripheral blood. This chain connects TRBV3-1 (or the pseudogene TRBV3-2) to TRBJ2-2; possible D gene TRBD2, 5 bases. This clonotype originated in a woman between 65 and 79 years old with COVID-19, enrolled during active disease. CDR3 region: CASSQSGSTGELFF. In DNA, the CDR3 is TGTGCCAGCAGCCAAAGCGGCAGTACCGGGGAGCTGTTTTTT.